The text below deals with one T cell receptor beta chain. No antigen is known for it. The TCR library protocol was used to attach unique molecular identifiers. These identifiers were attached to individual cDNA molecules. Each CDR3 protein gets one entry after TCRdb re-called the 5' RACE reads with MiXCR. This table holds 60,000 or so distinct CDR3 sequences, around 9% found once. The V and J ends lost 5 bases and 8 bases respectively, with 18 bases between them. The CDR3 runs 14 residues. The germline gives CDR1 SGHTA, CDR2 FQGNSA. The entry originates in a study of early T cells in non-severe SARS-CoV-2 infection. At the level of the study: Unsorted whole blood bulk RNA was sequenced, with unpaired chains.

Findings and limits, study-wide: Private and CD4 specificities were missed by VDJdb matching, which favored anti-spike CD8 responses.

The sample taken for sequencing was whole blood. The sequence was obtained from an adult who was a healthcare worker with PCR-confirmed SARS-CoV-2 infection or an uninfected control (not recorded which). This chain links TRBV7-2 with TRBJ1-2, with D possibly being TRBD1 (5 bases). The CDR3 DNA reads as TGTGCCAGCAGCCCCCGCCAGGGATGGGGAGGCTACACCTTC. Protein product: CASSPRQGWGGYTF.